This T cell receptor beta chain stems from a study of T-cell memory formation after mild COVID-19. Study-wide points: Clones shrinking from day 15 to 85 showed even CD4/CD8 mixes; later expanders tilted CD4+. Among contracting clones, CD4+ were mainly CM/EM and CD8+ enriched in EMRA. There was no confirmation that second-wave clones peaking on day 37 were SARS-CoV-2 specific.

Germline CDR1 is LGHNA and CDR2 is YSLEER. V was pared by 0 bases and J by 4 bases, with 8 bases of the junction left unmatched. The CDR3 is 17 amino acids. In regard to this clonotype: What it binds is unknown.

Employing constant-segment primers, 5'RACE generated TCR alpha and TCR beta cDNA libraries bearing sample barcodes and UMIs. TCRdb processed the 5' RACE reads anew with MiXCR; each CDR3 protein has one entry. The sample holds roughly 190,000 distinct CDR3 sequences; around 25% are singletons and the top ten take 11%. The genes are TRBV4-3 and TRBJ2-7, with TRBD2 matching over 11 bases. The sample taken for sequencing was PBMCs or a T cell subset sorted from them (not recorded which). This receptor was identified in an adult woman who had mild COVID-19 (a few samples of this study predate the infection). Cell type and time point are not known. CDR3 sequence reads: CASSQDIPSGRRYEQYF. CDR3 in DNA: TGCGCCAGCAGCCAAGATATTCCTAGCGGGAGGAGGTACGAGCAGTACTTC.